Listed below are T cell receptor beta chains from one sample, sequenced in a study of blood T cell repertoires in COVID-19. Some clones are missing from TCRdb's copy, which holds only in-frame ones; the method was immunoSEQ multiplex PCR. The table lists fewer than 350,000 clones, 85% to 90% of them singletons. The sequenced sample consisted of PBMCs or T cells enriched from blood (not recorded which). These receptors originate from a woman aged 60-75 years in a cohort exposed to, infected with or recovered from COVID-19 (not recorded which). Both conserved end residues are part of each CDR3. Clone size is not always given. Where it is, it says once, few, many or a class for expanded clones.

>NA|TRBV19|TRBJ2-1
CASTPWAIAGVAVTYNEQFF
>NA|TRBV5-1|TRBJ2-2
CASSSGHLNTGELFF
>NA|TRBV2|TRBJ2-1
CASSGGRGPIKRDNEQFF
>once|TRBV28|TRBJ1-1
CASSAGQVAFF
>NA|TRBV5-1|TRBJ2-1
CASSQTGGARTGAYNEQFF
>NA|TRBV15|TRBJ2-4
CATRRQGENIQYF
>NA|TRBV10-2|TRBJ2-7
CASSEGGSNYEQYF
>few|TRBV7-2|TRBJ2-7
CASTVRGGQYEQYF
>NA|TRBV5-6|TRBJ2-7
CASSLRDSYEQYF
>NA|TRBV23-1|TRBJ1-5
CASSQPHRGRVFPSNQPQHF
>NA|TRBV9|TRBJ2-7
CASSVGRDTVLYEQYF
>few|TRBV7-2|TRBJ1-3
CASSLGFRGMAGNTIYF
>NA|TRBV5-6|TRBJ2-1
CASSFWQGAPFF
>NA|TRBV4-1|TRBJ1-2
CASSAVGQGARGYTF
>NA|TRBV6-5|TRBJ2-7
CASSSWTGGNYEQYF
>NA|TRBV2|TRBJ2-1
CASSDSGPYNEQFF
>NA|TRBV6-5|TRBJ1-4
CASSYSTVADEKLFF
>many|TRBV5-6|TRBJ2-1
CASSSSFYLANEQFF
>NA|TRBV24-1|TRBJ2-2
CATSATGNTGELFF
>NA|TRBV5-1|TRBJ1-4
CASSLAFDREDEKLFF
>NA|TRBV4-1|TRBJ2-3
CASSQGGRSGSGGNTDTQYF
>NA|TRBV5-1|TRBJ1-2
CASRDRGGDLGYTF
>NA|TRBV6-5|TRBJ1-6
CASSWKTGGGPPLHF
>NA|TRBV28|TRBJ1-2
CASDTGTGFGYTF
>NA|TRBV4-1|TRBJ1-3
CASSQDQGAKGNTIYF
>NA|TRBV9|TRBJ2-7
CASSPGLAGAVTYEQYF
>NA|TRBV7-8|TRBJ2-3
CASRRDSGTDTQYF